Given below is one T cell receptor beta chain in context. Its cognate antigen is unknown. Germline V gene lookup returns CDR1 DFQATT and CDR2 SNEGSKA (reference sequence). CDR3 length: 15 residues. V lost 3 bases, J lost 0 bases, and 15 bases lay in between. This record comes from a study of T cell repertoires in cytomegalovirus infection. Study-wide points: The ex vivo response was dominated by HLA-C-restricted CMV-specific TCR beta clonotypes.

TCRdb reprocessed the reads via MiXCR and lists one record per CDR3 protein. The repertoire holds approximately 150,000 distinct CDR3 sequences, with about a sixth as singletons. The chain has TRBV20-1 and TRBJ2-7; possible D gene TRBD2, 5 bases. The TCR was taken from a human donor in good health (CMV status not recorded). Some clones in this sample may be carry-over from other donors' samples. Sequences were obtained from CD8+ T cells from PBMCs. The CDR3 is CSARFTAASSYEQYF. CDR3 nucleotide sequence: TGCAGTGCTAGGTTTACAGCGGCTAGCTCCTACGAGCAGTACTTC.